This section outlines one TCR beta chain sequence together with its context. Its specificity is unknown. The data originate from a study of T cells after yellow fever vaccination. Points from the study as a whole: The presence of abundant clonotypes contaminating from the bulk population was possible in FACS-sorted repertoires. Reappearance after the booster was seen for most primary-vaccination clones, at approximately 97% CD4 and about 90% CD8.

A 5'RACE template-switching step, the method used to make TCR cDNA, added a universal primer site and UMIs. TCRdb analysed the 5' RACE reads with MiXCR anew, one entry per CDR3 protein. This table holds over 250,000 distinct CDR3 sequences, about 4% found once. CDR3 size: 21 residues. Losses at the gene ends were 0 bases for V and 0 bases for J; bases not matched to a gene: 12. Germline assignment: CDR1 LGHNA and CDR2 YNFKEQ. The TCR originated in a man between 18 and 35 years old who received the YFV17D yellow fever vaccine. The chain joins TRBV4-2 to TRBJ2-6, with 9 positions matching TRBD2. The sample in question was PBMCs, obtained 5 days after the yellow fever booster vaccination. CDR3 loop: CASSQERTWSGGPSGANVLTF. In DNA, the CDR3 is TGTGCCAGCAGCCAAGAGAGGACTTGGAGCGGGGGGCCCTCTGGGGCCAACGTCCTGACTTTC.